These 29 T cell receptor beta chains were sequenced from one sample in a study of T cell responses to AZD1222 COVID-19 vaccine. Using immunoSEQ multiplex PCR, the repertoire was profiled, and TCRdb retains in-frame clones only, with some absent. The sample gives 95,000 to 150,000 clones, roughly 87% of which show up once; 2% to 3% is in the top ten. Sequences were derived from peripheral blood, sampled 28 days after the second AZD1222 dose. Source of these receptors: an adult who received the AZD1222 COVID-19 vaccine.

V usage is TRBV6-2 or TRBV6-3 and J usage is TRBJ1-2; D might be TRBD1 (5 bases). In germline, CDR1 is MNHEY, CDR2 SVGEGT. The CDR3 is 15 amino acids. Trimming removed 2 bases at V and 8 bases at J, with 18 bases between. CDR3 nucleotide sequence: TGTGCCAGCAGTTACAGGGGCGCTCTGGGATCCGGCTACACCTTC. It codes for CASSYRGALGSGYTF.

The chain carries TRBV10-3 and TRBJ1-4, with 8 bases lining up with TRBD1. The CDR3 is made up of 14 amino acids. The ends lost 3 bases at V and 5 bases at J; junction bases unmatched: 2. Germline CDR1 is ENHRY and CDR2 is SYGVKD. The CDR3 protein is CAISERQGNEKLFF. The DNA for the CDR3 is TGTGCCATCAGTGAACGACAGGGGAATGAAAAACTGTTTTTT.

In its sample, this clone was seen once. CDR3 region: CASSRGGSLSYEQYF. The CDR3, as DNA: TGCGCCAGCAGCCGCGGGGGGTCCCTATCCTACGAGCAGTACTTC. The V gene is TRBV5-1, the J gene TRBJ2-7, with TRBD2 matching 8 bases. Germline CDR1 is SGHRS and CDR2 is YFSETQ. This CDR3 has 15 residues. The V gene end was trimmed by 4 bases and the J gene end by 1 base; junction bases not matched to a gene: 7.

A single count supports this clone. The V gene is TRBV5-1, the J gene TRBJ1-1; no definite D call. V was trimmed by 0 bases and J by 4 bases, leaving 7 bases between them. This CDR3 spans 13 amino acids. From germline, CDR1 is SGHRS and CDR2 YFSETQ. CDR3 nucleotides: TGCGCCAGCAGCTTGGAAGGTTTCACTGAAGCTTTCTTT. Translation gives CASSLEGFTEAFF.

Here the CDR3 DNA reads TGTGCCAGCAGTGCCGCCGGGACACGCACAGATACGCAGTATTTT. It translates to CASSAAGTRTDTQYF. The chain links TRBV2 to TRBJ2-3, with D maybe TRBD1 (6 bases). Germline lookup yields CDR1 SNHLY and CDR2 FYNNEI. CDR3 length: 15 residues. Trimming left V 4 bases short and J 1 base short, with 12 bases between.

This clone was recorded once. CDR3 protein: CASSFLQANTGELFF. The CDR3 bases are TGTGCCAGCAGCTTCTTACAGGCGAACACCGGGGAGCTGTTTTTT. The chain recombines TRBV7-8 with TRBJ2-2; tentative D call: TRBD1 (5 bases). V shed 3 bases and J shed 0 bases, with 8 bases lying between them. This CDR3 has 15 residues. Germline V CDR1 and CDR2: SGHVS, FQNEAQ.

This clone occurred a few times. The chain couples TRBV2 to TRBJ2-5; TRBD2 aligns across 8 bases. Unmatched junction bases numbered 3, after V lost 8 bases and J lost 1 base. Germline CDR1 reads SNHLY; CDR2 reads FYNNEI. The CDR3 length is 13 residues. The chain's CDR3 is CASRAGVQETQYF. CDR3 coding DNA: TGTGCCAGCCGAGCGGGGGTCCAAGAGACCCAGTACTTC.

This rearrangement joins TRBV5-1 to TRBJ1-1; TRBD1 matches 8 bases. This CDR3 contains 15 residues. Germline V lookup: CDR1 SGHRS, CDR2 YFSETQ. V shed 0 bases, J shed 2 bases, and the junction held 3 bases outside the gene matches. The CDR3 loop is CASSLVAGGNTEAFF. DNA of the CDR3: TGCGCCAGCAGCTTGGTGGCAGGGGGCAACACTGAAGCTTTCTTT. Full variable domain (outside the CDR3, taken from reference TRBV5-1 and TRBJ1-1): KAGVTQTPRYLIKTRGQQVTLSCSPISGHRSVSWYQQTPGQGLQFLFEYFSETQRNKGNFPGRFSGRQFSNSRSEMNVSTLELGDSALYLCASSLVAGGNTEAFFGQGTRLTVV.

This chain links TRBV5-6 with TRBJ2-7, with 10 bases lining up with TRBD1. This CDR3 spans 14 amino acids. Germline V gene sequence: CDR1 SGHDT, CDR2 YYEEEE. Trimming at V came to 2 bases and at J to 2 bases, leaving 1 base not matched to a gene. CDR3: CASSFDRGPYEQYF. CDR3 in DNA: TGTGCCAGCAGCTTTGACAGGGGGCCCTACGAGCAGTACTTC.

The CDR3 loop reads CASSLTLDEQFF. The CDR3 DNA is TGTGCCAGCAGCCTGACTTTGGATGAGCAGTTCTTC. The chain is built from TRBV7-8 and TRBJ2-1; D unclear. The V end was cut by 5 bases, the J end by 8 bases, with 10 bases between. Germline loops: CDR1 SGHVS, CDR2 FQNEAQ. The CDR3 has 12 amino acids.

V is TRBV3-1 (or the pseudogene TRBV3-2) and J is TRBJ1-1; 8 positions agree with TRBD1. CDR3 length equals 12 residues. CDR1 and CDR2 (germline): LGHDT, YNNKEL (reference sequence). Losses at the gene ends were 1 base for V and 10 bases for J; bases not matched to a gene: 2. This CDR3 is CASSQARGLAFF. The CDR3 DNA reads TGTGCCAGCAGCCAAGCCAGGGGGCTAGCTTTCTTT.

The table lists this clone with a few counts. The V gene is TRBV18, the J gene TRBJ1-6; D not certain. Between the trimmed V and J ends, which lost 4 bases and 2 bases, there was a span of 15 bases. The germline V gene encodes CDR1 KGHSH and CDR2 LQKENI. CDR3 length: 17 residues. CDR3 residues: CASSHSGGGPYNSPLHF. The CDR3 DNA sequence: TGTGCCAGCTCACACTCAGGAGGAGGCCCCTATAATTCACCCCTCCACTTT.

This clone was counted only a few times. The chain is built from TRBV6-4 and TRBJ1-5, with no clear D. The V end lost 6 bases, the J end lost 0 bases, and 9 bases lay between the germline ends. Germline V gene lookup returns CDR1 MRHNA and CDR2 SNTAGT. The CDR3 length is 14 residues. The CDR3 DNA reads as TGTGCCAGCAGCAGAGACTATAGCAATCAGCCCCAGCATTTT. It encodes CASSRDYSNQPQHF.

This clone was seen only once. The J gene is TRBJ2-3, the V gene TRBV4-3; D unclear. Trimming took 1 base from V and 4 from J, leaving 6 bases between them. Germline V gene data show CDR1 as LGHNA and CDR2 as YSLEER. CDR3 length: 13 residues. CDR3 residues: CASSQAGADTQYF. The DNA for the CDR3 is TGCGCCAGCAGCCAAGCTGGAGCAGATACGCAGTATTTT.

The rearrangement uses TRBV9 and TRBJ2-3; 9 positions match TRBD1. The germline V gene has CDR1 SGDLS and CDR2 YYNGEE. This CDR3 is 17 amino acids long. The V and J ends lost 3 bases and 3 bases, in that order; junction bases with no gene match: 11. This CDR3 is CASSAGSRDRVTDTQYF. Written as DNA, the CDR3 is TGTGCCAGCAGCGCCGGAAGCCGGGACAGGGTTACAGATACGCAGTATTTT.

V and J are TRBV19 and TRBJ2-3; 8 nucleotides align to TRBD1. V shed 6 bases, J shed 1 base, and the junction held 6 bases outside the gene matches. The germline gives CDR1 LNHDA, CDR2 SQIVND (reference sequence). The CDR3 covers 15 residues. This CDR3 reads CASRKQGDGTDTQYF. The CDR3 DNA follows: TGTGCCAGTAGGAAACAGGGGGATGGCACAGATACGCAGTATTTT.

The rearrangement links TRBV2 to TRBJ1-5; D is perhaps TRBD1 (5 bases). This CDR3 region has 16 residues. Germline CDR1 and CDR2: SNHLY and FYNNEI. Between the trimmed V and J ends, which lost 3 bases and 3 bases, there was a span of 15 bases. CDR3 loop: CASSDPWGGINQPQHF. As DNA, the CDR3 is TGTGCCAGCAGTGACCCCTGGGGGGGAATCAATCAGCCCCAGCATTTT.

This chain joins TRBV7-2 and TRBJ1-2; TRBD1 matches 12 bases. The CDR3 is made up of 15 amino acids. CDR1 is SGHTA and CDR2 is FQGNSA in the germline V gene. Germline trimming cut 1 base from V and 7 bases from J; bases unmatched to any gene: 4. CDR3 in amino acids: CASSLGDRGRGGYTF. CDR3 coding DNA: TGTGCCAGCAGCTTAGGGGACAGGGGGCGCGGTGGCTACACCTTC. The full variable domain, rest sourced from reference TRBV7-2 and TRBJ1-2, is GAGVSQSPSNKVTEKGKDVELRCDPISGHTALYWYRQSLGQGLEFLIYFQGNSAPDKSGLPSDRFSAERTGGSVSTLTIQRTQQEDSAVYLCASSLGDRGRGGYTFGSGTRLTVV.

The rearrangement joins TRBV6-5 to TRBJ2-3; D unresolved. Trimming removed 11 bases from V and 6 bases from J, with 24 bases in between. The CDR3 is 15 amino acids. The germline gives CDR1 MNHEY, CDR2 SVGAGI. In DNA, the CDR3 is TGTGCCCCGGACCAACAAATTATAAGAGCGGATACGCAGTATTTT. Amino acids: CAPDQQIIRADTQYF.

V and J are TRBV11-2 and TRBJ2-7, with 9 bases that match TRBD1. Trimming cost V 1 base and J 9 bases; bases outside gene matches: 16. This CDR3 has 17 amino acids. Germline lookup yields CDR1 SGHAT and CDR2 FQNNGV. CDR3 region: CASSLVLGGQGNNRQYF. The CDR3 nucleotides are TGTGCCAGCAGCTTAGTCCTTGGAGGACAGGGGAATAATCGGCAGTACTTC.

The table lists this clone with a count of one. CDR3 amino acids: CASNEAGDTVGELFF. The CDR3 DNA reads as TGTGCCAGCAATGAAGCAGGGGACACGGTCGGGGAGCTGTTTTTT. This chain links TRBV28 with TRBJ2-2, with D perhaps matching TRBD1 (6 bases). V lost 7 bases and J lost 7, with 19 bases in between. CDR1 and CDR2 from the germline V gene are MDHEN and SYDVKM. This CDR3 is 15 amino acids long. The variable domain in full, completed from reference TRBV28 and TRBJ2-2, reads DVKVTQSSRYLVKRTGEKVFLECVQDMDHENMFWYRQDPGLGLRLIYFSYDVKMKEKGDIPEGYSVSREKKERFSLILESASTNQTSMYLCASNEAGDTVGELFFGEGSRLTVL.

This clone was counted at least ten times. The chain carries TRBV4-3 and TRBJ2-3, with D uncertain. V lost 0 bases, J lost 2 bases, and 6 bases lay in between. The CDR3 length is 14 residues. CDR1 is LGHNA and CDR2 is YSLEER in the germline V gene. The chain's CDR3 is CASSQDSNTDTQYF. CDR3 sequence (DNA): TGCGCCAGCAGCCAAGATTCCAACACAGATACGCAGTATTTT.

The V gene is TRBV30, the J gene TRBJ1-6, with D maybe TRBD1 (6 bases). V lost 4 bases and J 9 bases, leaving 13 bases between the germline ends. The CDR3 loop spans 13 amino acids. Germline lookup yields CDR1 GTSNPN and CDR2 SVGIG (reference sequence). Here the CDR3 reads CAWNPVRGSPLHF. The CDR3 DNA sequence: TGTGCCTGGAACCCGGTCAGGGGTTCACCCCTCCACTTT.

The chain employs TRBV9 and TRBJ2-5, with D possibly matching TRBD1 (7 bases). Deletions cut 4 bases from V and 3 bases from J, with 19 bases between. Germline CDR1 and CDR2: SGDLS and YYNGEE. This CDR3 contains 16 residues. The chain's CDR3 is CASSSPRRGLKETQYF. The CDR3, as DNA: TGTGCCAGCAGCTCCCCCAGGAGGGGGCTCAAAGAGACCCAGTACTTC.

The CDR3 sequence is CASSPRMNTEAFF. The CDR3, as DNA: TGTGCCAGTAGTCCTAGGATGAACACTGAAGCTTTCTTT. V is TRBV19 and J is TRBJ1-1; D is ambiguous. The CDR3 contains 13 residues. The germline V gene has CDR1 LNHDA and CDR2 SQIVND (reference sequence). The ends were cut back, 5 bases at V and 0 bases at J, with 7 bases in the middle.

This clone has just a few counts. The chain joins TRBV6-1 to TRBJ1-2; maybe TRBD1 (5 bases). V was trimmed by 3 bases and J by 0 bases, leaving 8 bases between them. Per the germline V gene, CDR1 is MNHNS and CDR2 is SASEGT. The length of the CDR3 is 14 residues. CDR3: CASSDRAANYGYTF. CDR3 DNA sequence: TGTGCCAGCAGTGACAGGGCAGCTAACTATGGCTACACCTTC.

The rearrangement uses TRBV5-1 and TRBJ2-1, with TRBD2 identical over 8 bases. CDR3 length: 15 residues. Germline-derived CDR1 and CDR2 are SGHRS and YFSETQ. The ends lost 3 bases at V and 6 bases at J; junction bases unmatched: 8. CDR3: CASSSQRGSTNEQFF. CDR3 nucleotides: TGCGCCAGCAGCTCGCAGCGGGGGAGTACCAATGAGCAGTTCTTC. Full variable domain (outside the CDR3, taken from reference TRBV5-1 and TRBJ2-1): KAGVTQTPRYLIKTRGQQVTLSCSPISGHRSVSWYQQTPGQGLQFLFEYFSETQRNKGNFPGRFSGRQFSNSRSEMNVSTLELGDSALYLCASSSQRGSTNEQFFGPGTRLTVL.

V is TRBV19 and J is TRBJ1-4, with D maybe TRBD1 (5 bases). Germline lookup yields CDR1 LNHDA and CDR2 SQIVND (reference sequence). Trimming stripped 3 bases from V and 10 bases from J, with 15 bases between. CDR3 size: 14 residues. The CDR3 DNA follows: TGTGCCAGTAGTATGGTAGGCCGGGGCGGAAAACTGTTTTTT. This gives the protein CASSMVGRGGKLFF.

Only a few counts were recorded for this clone. The chain joins TRBV19 to TRBJ1-3, with TRBD1 matching 9 bases. V was clipped by 10 bases and J by 4 bases; unmatched bases: 23. Germline CDR1 and CDR2: LNHDA and SQIVND (reference sequence). CDR3 size: 19 residues. The CDR3 DNA reads TGTGCCACCCTCCCTCCCGTCCGGGGACAGGGAAGGGGGGGAAACACCATATATTTT. It codes for CATLPPVRGQGRGGNTIYF.